Listed here are 28 T cell receptor beta chains from one sample, sequenced in a study of cytomegalovirus exposure and HLA in healthy donors. Primers included in the PCR were 60 Vbeta and 13 Jbeta primers. Only in-frame clones appear in the TCRdb table, and some are missing; sequencing was by immunoSEQ multiplex PCR. Among around 180,000 clones, around 83% were seen once, and the ten largest hold about 1%. The sample comprised PBMCs. These receptors came from a woman aged 40 to 55 in good health and CMV-seronegative.

This rearrangement joins TRBV6-1 to TRBJ2-1; 7 bases fit TRBD2. Germline CDR1 MNHNS, CDR2 SASEGT. Trimming removed 2 bases from V and 7 bases from J; junction bases left unmatched: 8. There are 15 residues in the CDR3. As DNA, the CDR3 is TGTGCCAGCAGTGAACAGGGACTAATTAGGAATGAGCAGTTCTTC. It codes for CASSEQGLIRNEQFF.

This clone was observed once. The chain recombines TRBV5-1 with TRBJ2-2; 7 bases match TRBD1. The germline CDR1 and CDR2 sequences are SGHRS and YFSETQ. Unmatched junction bases numbered 9, after V lost 4 bases and J lost 3 bases. This CDR3 contains 16 residues. The CDR3 reads CASSNRQGPDTGELFF. The CDR3 DNA reads as TGCGCCAGCAGCAATCGACAGGGTCCGGACACCGGGGAGCTGTTTTTT.

The chain is built from TRBV2 and TRBJ2-3; possibly TRBD2 for D (5 bases). The CDR3 has 15 residues. Germline CDR1 reads SNHLY; CDR2 reads FYNNEI. Trimming stripped 6 bases from V and 4 bases from J, with 17 bases between. The CDR3 loop reads CASRLLVFSADTQYF. In DNA, the CDR3 is TGTGCCAGCAGGCTACTAGTTTTTTCGGCAGATACGCAGTATTTT.

The J gene is TRBJ1-5, the V gene TRBV30; no reliable D call. Trimming pared 0 bases from V and 0 bases from J, leaving 9 bases between. Germline-derived CDR1 and CDR2 are GTSNPN and SVGIG (reference sequence). The CDR3 spans 15 residues. The CDR3 DNA is TGTGCCTGGAGTGTACTGAGAAATAGCAATCAGCCCCAGCATTTT. Translation: CAWSVLRNSNQPQHF. Full variable domain (outside the CDR3, taken from reference TRBV30 and TRBJ1-5): SQTIHQWPATLVQPVGSPLSLECTVEGTSNPNLYWYRQAAGRGLQLLFYSVGIGQISSEVPQNLSASRPQDRQFILSSKKLLLSDSGFYLCAWSVLRNSNQPQHFGDGTRLSIL.

The DNA for the CDR3 is TGCGCCAGCAGTGAGTCGGTGGTAACGCCAGGGGTATCCTACGAGCAGTACTTC. As protein: CASSESVVTPGVSYEQYF. J is TRBJ2-7 and V is TRBV10-1; D may be TRBD1 (6 bases). Trimming removed 0 bases at V and 1 base at J, with 19 bases between. The CDR3 consists of 18 residues. Germline CDR1 is WNHNN and CDR2 is SYGVQD (reference sequence).

This clone was seen more than once but under ten times. The genes are TRBV4-3 and TRBJ1-1, with D hard to call. This CDR3 spans 15 amino acids. Germline assignment: CDR1 LGHNA and CDR2 YSLEER. V lost 1 base, J lost 1 base, and 10 bases lay in between. CDR3 DNA: TGCGCCAGCAGCCAAGGGCCGTCAGGGAACACTGAAGCTTTCTTT. Its protein is CASSQGPSGNTEAFF.

This clone was detected only a few times. The chain is built from TRBV5-1 and TRBJ2-3, with 7 bases matching TRBD2. After removal of 4 bases from V and 2 bases from J, the junction contained 10 bases not matched to a gene. This CDR3 comprises 16 residues. CDR1 and CDR2 (germline): SGHRS, YFSETQ. DNA for the CDR3: TGCGCCAGCAGCCTAGGGGCTAGCGGAGACACAGATACGCAGTATTTT. Translating gives CASSLGASGDTDTQYF. Combining the CDR3 with reference TRBV5-1 and TRBJ2-3 gives the whole variable domain KAGVTQTPRYLIKTRGQQVTLSCSPISGHRSVSWYQQTPGQGLQFLFEYFSETQRNKGNFPGRFSGRQFSNSRSEMNVSTLELGDSALYLCASSLGASGDTDTQYFGPGTRLTVL.

This clone was detected only a few times. The chain joins TRBV6-1 to TRBJ1-1; D might be TRBD1 (6 bases). The CDR3 consists of 14 residues. Deletions cut 1 base from V and 1 base from J, with 7 bases between. Per the germline V gene, CDR1 is MNHNS and CDR2 is SASEGT. CDR3 nucleotides: TGTGCCAGCAGTGAAGTGACAGGGAACACTGAAGCTTTCTTT. This codes for CASSEVTGNTEAFF.

This chain links TRBV5-4 with TRBJ2-1, with 13 bases aligning to TRBD2. Germline assignment: CDR1 SGHNT and CDR2 YYREEE (reference sequence). The CDR3 contains 16 residues. The J segment lost 8 bases and the V segment lost 4 bases, leaving 9 bases of the junction unmatched. CDR3 region: CASSGYGLAGVHEQFF. The CDR3 DNA is TGTGCCAGCAGCGGCTACGGACTAGCGGGAGTACATGAGCAGTTCTTC.

The J gene is TRBJ2-5, the V gene TRBV5-1; TRBD2 matches at 13 bases. V shed 4 bases and J 4 bases; nucleotides not matched to a gene: 4. CDR3 length equals 15 residues. From germline, CDR1 is SGHRS and CDR2 YFSETQ. CDR3: CASSRTSGSPETQYF. Written as DNA, the CDR3 is TGCGCCAGCAGCCGGACTAGCGGGAGCCCAGAGACCCAGTACTTC.

The chain is built from TRBV7-9 and TRBJ2-2; D perhaps matches TRBD1 (6 bases). Germline lookup yields CDR1 SEHNR and CDR2 FQNEAQ (reference sequence). Between the trimmed V and J ends, which lost 4 bases and 2 bases, there was a span of 14 bases. CDR3 length: 16 residues. The CDR3 coding sequence is TGTGCCAGCAGCTCCTTGGACAGACACAACACCGGGGAGCTGTTTTTT. This translates into CASSSLDRHNTGELFF.

The rearrangement links TRBV11-1 to TRBJ2-1, with 9 positions matching TRBD1. V trimming: 5 bases; J trimming: 15 bases; junction bases outside the gene matches: 8. The CDR3 covers 12 residues. The V gene's germline CDR1 is SGHAT and CDR2 FQDESV (reference sequence). The DNA for the CDR3 is TGTGCCAGCAGCGCCGACAGGGGGTGGTTGTTCTTC. Translated, it gives CASSADRGWLFF.

V usage is TRBV30 and J usage is TRBJ2-5; no firm D call. This CDR3 is 12 amino acids long. Germline V gene lookup returns CDR1 GTSNPN and CDR2 SVGIG (reference sequence). V lost 4 bases and J 5 bases, leaving 11 bases between the germline ends. Here the CDR3 reads CAWKKRRETQYF. In DNA form, the CDR3 reads TGTGCCTGGAAGAAGCGTCGGGAGACCCAGTACTTC.

In the case of this clone: Other DNA sequences in this specimen translate into the identical CDR3. The rearrangement links TRBV19 to TRBJ2-3; possible D gene TRBD1, 6 bases. The CDR3 extends over 13 amino acids. Per the germline V gene, CDR1 is LNHDA and CDR2 is SQIVND (reference sequence). The germline V and J ends were trimmed by 9 bases and 9 bases, with 19 bases remaining between them. The chain's CDR3 is CASGTGTTATQYF. The CDR3 DNA is TGTGCCAGCGGAACCGGGACAACAGCGACGCAGTATTTT.

The rearrangement uses TRBV2 and TRBJ1-1; 7 bases fit TRBD1. The CDR3 loop spans 14 amino acids. J gave up 5 bases and V 6 bases, and 9 bases lay outside the gene matches. Germline V gene sequence: CDR1 SNHLY, CDR2 FYNNEI. CDR3 in amino acids: CASRVTGEGTEAFF. The CDR3 DNA is TGTGCCAGCAGAGTTACAGGGGAAGGGACTGAAGCTTTCTTT. The whole variable domain, filled in from reference TRBV2 and TRBJ1-1, reads EPEVTQTPSHQVTQMGQEVILRCVPISNHLYFYWYRQILGQKVEFLVSFYNNEISEKSEIFDDQFSVERPDGSNFTLKIRSTKLEDSAMYFCASRVTGEGTEAFFGQGTRLTVV.

The genes are TRBV7-2 and TRBJ2-2, with TRBD1 identical over 9 bases. The germline CDR1 and CDR2 sequences are SGHTA and FQGNSA. The CDR3 sequence is 15 residues long. Germline trimming cut 4 bases from V and 5 bases from J; bases unmatched to any gene: 5. CDR3 amino acids: CASSSQGARTGELFF. The CDR3 coding sequence is TGTGCCAGCAGCTCACAGGGGGCGAGGACCGGGGAGCTGTTTTTT.

In nucleotides, the CDR3 is TGCAGCGTTGACCTATCCTCCTACAATGAGCAGTTCTTC. Its protein is CSVDLSSYNEQFF. V usage is TRBV29-1 and J usage is TRBJ2-1; no reliable D call. Trimming pared 3 bases from V and 0 bases from J, leaving 6 bases between. The CDR3 contains 13 residues. In germline, CDR1 is SQVTM, CDR2 ANQGSEA.

The chain links TRBV11-2 to TRBJ2-3; D is undetermined. Trimming shortened V by 0 bases and J by 6 bases, and 7 bases separated the two germline ends. The CDR3 has 13 residues. Germline values: CDR1 SGHAT, CDR2 FQNNGV. The CDR3 DNA follows: TGTGCCAGCAGCTTAGATTTCGGGGATACGCAGTATTTT. This gives the protein CASSLDFGDTQYF.

The rearrangement links TRBV5-1 to TRBJ1-2; a weak D match, TRBD1 (5 bases). The CDR3 length is 15 residues. The V and J ends lost 3 bases and 5 bases respectively, with 17 bases between them. Germline assignment: CDR1 SGHRS and CDR2 YFSETQ. CDR3 protein: CASSSGGQGEYGYTF. In nucleotides, the CDR3 is TGCGCCAGCAGCTCGGGAGGGCAGGGAGAATATGGCTACACCTTC. The whole variable domain, remainder taken from reference TRBV5-1 and TRBJ1-2, is KAGVTQTPRYLIKTRGQQVTLSCSPISGHRSVSWYQQTPGQGLQFLFEYFSETQRNKGNFPGRFSGRQFSNSRSEMNVSTLELGDSALYLCASSSGGQGEYGYTFGSGTRLTVV.

This chain joins TRBV7-9 and TRBJ1-2, with D maybe TRBD1 (5 bases). This CDR3 comprises 14 residues. The V end was cut by 4 bases, the J end by 6 bases, with 15 bases between. Germline CDR1 reads SEHNR; CDR2 reads FQNEAQ (reference sequence). The CDR3 sequence: CASSSMTATDGYTF. The CDR3 DNA follows: TGTGCCAGCAGCTCGATGACAGCAACGGATGGCTACACCTTC.

The J gene is TRBJ1-5, the V gene TRBV27, with 8 bases matching TRBD1. The CDR3 has 14 residues. J lost 6 bases, V lost 3 bases, and 4 bases had no gene match. Germline V gives CDR1 MNHEY, CDR2 SMNVEV (reference sequence). This chain's CDR3 is CASSFDRGLQPQHF. The CDR3, as DNA: TGTGCCAGCAGTTTCGACAGGGGACTTCAGCCCCAGCATTTT.

The table lists this clone with a few counts. The V call is TRBV7-2, the J call TRBJ2-3; 8 nucleotides agree with TRBD1. The V gene end was trimmed by 5 bases and the J gene end by 4 bases; junction bases not matched to a gene: 5. The germline gives CDR1 SGHTA, CDR2 FQGNSA. The CDR3 consists of 14 residues. The CDR3 nucleotides read TGTGCCAGCAGCCTACAGGGGGGCGCAGATACGCAGTATTTT. Translated, it gives CASSLQGGADTQYF.

The table lists this clone with a count of one. The chain is built from TRBV10-3 and TRBJ2-1; D is possibly TRBD1 (6 bases). Trimming took 8 bases from V and 7 from J, leaving 12 bases between them. The CDR3 is 12 residues long. Germline values: CDR1 ENHRY, CDR2 SYGVKD. CDR3 sequence: CAIGTQGNEQFF. As DNA, the CDR3 is TGTGCCATCGGCACCCAGGGGAATGAGCAGTTCTTC.

In its sample, this clone was seen once. This sequence joins TRBV30 and TRBJ1-3; 7 nucleotides line up with TRBD1. Germline V lookup: CDR1 GTSNPN, CDR2 SVGIG (reference sequence). The CDR3 is 16 residues long. V lost 0 bases, J lost 0 bases, and 5 bases stayed unmatched. The CDR3 loop reads CAWSVEGGGSGNTIYF. CDR3 coding DNA: TGTGCCTGGAGTGTGGAAGGGGGCGGCTCTGGAAACACCATATATTTT.

This chain links TRBV10-3 with TRBJ2-1; 9 bases are shared with TRBD2. The germline gives CDR1 ENHRY, CDR2 SYGVKD. Trimming at V came to 3 bases and at J to 0 bases, leaving 0 bases not matched to a gene. CDR3 length: 15 amino acids. CDR3 residues: CAISDSGSSYNEQFF. The CDR3 DNA follows: TGTGCCATCAGTGATAGCGGGAGCTCCTACAATGAGCAGTTCTTC.

This chain connects TRBV30 to TRBJ2-6, with TRBD1 identical over 9 bases. Germline values: CDR1 GTSNPN, CDR2 SVGIG (reference sequence). With 2 bases clipped from V and 1 base from J, the junction kept 6 bases outside the gene matches. The CDR3 covers 17 residues. Here the CDR3 DNA reads TGTGCCTGGAGTCCAGGGACAGGGCGTTCTGGGGCCAACGTCCTGACTTTC. Protein product: CAWSPGTGRSGANVLTF.

The chain joins TRBV19 to TRBJ1-4; unclear D gene. The CDR3 consists of 14 residues. Deletions cut 1 base from V and 0 bases from J, with 3 bases between. From germline, CDR1 is LNHDA and CDR2 SQIVND (reference sequence). The DNA for the CDR3 is TGTGCCAGTAGTATAGCTGCAACTAATGAAAAACTGTTTTTT. Protein sequence: CASSIAATNEKLFF.

The rearrangement links TRBV27 to TRBJ2-7; 8 bases are a match to TRBD1. The CDR3 spans 16 residues. Germline CDR1 reads MNHEY; CDR2 reads SMNVEV (reference sequence). The V segment lost 5 bases and the J segment 0 bases; nucleotides outside the gene matches: 9. The CDR3, as DNA: TGTGCCAGCAGTCCGTCAGGGGGCGAGAGCTCCTACGAGCAGTACTTC. This translates into CASSPSGGESSYEQYF.